The T cell receptor (beta chain) described here comes from a study of T cell changes during pregnancy in multiple sclerosis. This clone was seen a handful of times. Libraries were prepared by immunoSEQ multiplex PCR; TCRdb keeps only in-frame clonotypes and omits some of them. This table holds 40,000 to 45,000 clones, about 88% found once. Here the sequenced sample was CD4+ T cells from peripheral blood mononuclear cells, taken in the first trimester of pregnancy. This receptor was obtained from a female donor with multiple sclerosis, enrolled in a pregnancy study.

CDR3 residues: CATRDSNTDTQYF. The CDR3 DNA reads as TGTGCCACCCGGGACAGCAACACAGATACGCAGTATTTT. The rearrangement joins TRBV10-3 to TRBJ2-3; the match to TRBD1 covers 7 bases. The trim removed 10 bases at V and 2 bases at J, leaving 6 bases unmatched. CDR1 and CDR2 from the germline V gene are ENHRY and SYGVKD. The CDR3 runs to 13 residues.